This T cell receptor beta chain was sequenced during a study of early T cells in non-severe SARS-CoV-2 infection. This CDR3 is built from 14 residues. V was trimmed by 4 bases and J by 6 bases, leaving 15 bases between them. Germline CDR1 and CDR2: LGHDT and YNNKEL (reference sequence). There are a few counts of this clonotype. No antigen is known for it. Study-wide points: In VDJdb matching, anti-spike CD8 responses were favored while private and CD4 specificities went missing.

Separate cDNA molecules each had unique molecular identifiers attached to them. TCRdb used MiXCR to reprocess the 5' RACE reads, holding one entry per CDR3 protein. The sample has 35,000 to 45,000 distinct CDR3 sequences; about 5.7% are singletons. This sample comprised whole blood, obtained at baseline. This rearrangement joins TRBV3-1 to TRBJ1-1; D possibly corresponds to TRBD1 (6 bases). The sequence derives from an adult who was a healthcare worker with PCR-confirmed SARS-CoV-2 infection or an uninfected control (not recorded which). The CDR3 DNA reads TGTGCCAGCAGCCGAATGGGGGCCGGCGCTGAAGCTTTCTTT. Translated: CASSRMGAGAEAFF.